This T cell receptor beta chain was obtained from a study of shared clonotypes between healthy human individuals. Genomic DNA of every subset was divided equally among multiple immunoSEQ plates. Libraries were prepared by immunoSEQ multiplex PCR; TCRdb keeps only in-frame clonotypes and omits some of them. The profile shows more than 1.2 million clones, about 98.5% of them singletons. This clone came up once. V was shortened by 1 base and J by 6 bases, with 18 bases between the two germline ends. This CDR3 is built from 16 residues. The germline gives CDR1 MGHRA, CDR2 YSYEKL. Specimen: naive CD4+ T cells sorted from blood. Sample subset: CD45RA+ positively selected. The genes are TRBV4-1 and TRBJ1-2; tentative D call: TRBD1 (6 bases). This sequence was found in a man aged 30 to 39 in good health. The CDR3 nucleotides are TGCGCCAGCAGCCAAGTTGAGTACAGGGAGTTCGATGGCTACACCTTC. This gives the protein CASSQVEYREFDGYTF.